The 5 T cell receptor beta chains below come from one sample, sequenced in a study of glioma-infiltrating T cells. TCR alpha and beta CDR3 regions were amplified from RNA using iRepertoire nested multiplex PCR. MiXCR was run by TCRdb on the multiplex PCR reads, yielding one entry per CDR3 protein. The sample lists about 180,000 distinct CDR3 sequences; over 40% were seen once. Sequenced sample: glioma tissue, nonneoplastic brain tissue, or PBMCs (not recorded which). These receptors all come from a human donor with low-grade glioma or glioblastoma, undergoing nonglioma brain surgery, or in good health (not recorded which).

With regard to this clonotype: The junction departs from the called germline gene at one end, perhaps through a read error. This chain joins TRBV7-8 and TRBJ2-4; D might be TRBD1 (5 bases). CDR3 length equals 15 residues. In germline, CDR1 is SGHVS, CDR2 FQNEAQ. CDR3 DNA: TGTGCCAGCGGCTTAGATTGGCGTCAGGGTGACATTCAGTACTTC. Protein sequence: CASGLDWRQGDIQYF.

The table lists this clonotype with many counts. The gene calls are TRBV19 and TRBJ2-5; no firm D call. Germline CDR1 reads LNHDA; CDR2 reads SQIVND (reference sequence). Trimming stripped 4 bases from V and 2 bases from J, with 8 bases between. The CDR3 contains 13 residues. The CDR3 DNA is TGTGCCAGTAGTACACGTAGGCAAGAGACCCAGTACTTC. It codes for CASSTRRQETQYF.

This clonotype was seen a single time. The chain has TRBV28 and TRBJ1-5, with D unresolved. Germline CDR1 MDHEN, CDR2 SYDVKM. Trimming removed 8 bases from V and 3 bases from J, with 11 bases in between. CDR3 length: 13 residues. The CDR3 DNA is TGTGCCAGCGGGCAGACGTCCAATCAGCCCCAGCATTTT. Encoded protein: CASGQTSNQPQHF.

This clonotype was found many times. This rearrangement joins TRBV20-1 to TRBJ2-1; D may be TRBD2 (5 bases). This CDR3 has 14 residues. V was shortened by 2 bases and J by 6 bases, with 14 bases between the two germline ends. Germline CDR1 is DFQATT and CDR2 is SNEGSKA (reference sequence). The CDR3 nucleotides are TGCAGTGCTAGACTGAGGAGGCAGGCCAATGAGCAGTTCTTC. Translating gives CSARLRRQANEQFF.

This clonotype was recorded only once. The V call is TRBV19, the J call TRBJ2-7; 8 bases are shared with TRBD2. V dropped 6 bases and J dropped 7; count of bases not matched to a gene: 11. The CDR3 consists of 14 residues. The germline V gene encodes CDR1 LNHDA and CDR2 SQIVND (reference sequence). CDR3 residues: CASRATSGSGEQYF. The CDR3 DNA reads as TGTGCCAGTAGAGCTACTAGCGGCTCTGGGGAGCAGTACTTC.